These 6 T cell receptor beta chains were sequenced from one sample in a study of Ad26.COV2.S vaccination and SARS-CoV-2 variants. Here immunoSEQ multiplex PCR was the method, and the copy in TCRdb shows in-frame clones only, minus some. The sample yields around 320,000 clones, around 87% seen once. Treatment indicated: over 15 received Ad26.COV2.S at low or high dose, single or two shots; about 5 received placebo; per-sample allocation not given. Sample collection was performed on day 63 after the first vaccine or placebo injection. The starting material was peripheral blood, obtained in a trial of Ad26.COV2.S vaccine versus placebo. The source of these receptors is a person between 18 and 65 years old who received the Ad26.COV2.S COVID-19 vaccine or a placebo.

V gene TRBV5-6 combines with J gene TRBJ2-1, with D hard to call. CDR1 is SGHDT and CDR2 is YYEEEE in the germline V gene. V shed 2 bases and J shed 2 bases, with 5 bases lying between them. This CDR3 has 13 amino acids. This CDR3 is CASSFQTYNEQFF. As DNA, the CDR3 is TGTGCCAGCAGCTTTCAAACCTACAATGAGCAGTTCTTC.

CDR3 nucleotides: TGTGCCAGCAGCTCACAGGAGCTCTCCTACGAGCAGTACTTC. Its translation: CASSSQELSYEQYF. The rearrangement joins TRBV13 to TRBJ2-7, with a tentative D call TRBD1 (5 bases). V lost 4 bases to trimming and J lost 0 bases, with 10 bases between them. The CDR3 sequence is 14 residues long. CDR1 PRHDT and CDR2 FYEKMQ come from the germline V gene (reference sequence).

The chain employs TRBV30 and TRBJ1-1; D is possibly TRBD1 (6 bases). Trimming removed 2 bases from V and 7 bases from J, with 11 bases in between. Germline CDR1 reads GTSNPN; CDR2 reads SVGIG (reference sequence). The length of the CDR3 is 12 residues. DNA of the CDR3: TGTGCCTGGAGTCAGCCCAGGGGTGAAGCTTTCTTT. This translates into CAWSQPRGEAFF.

V usage is TRBV15 and J usage is TRBJ2-5, with no clear D. The CDR3 contains 17 residues. CDR1 and CDR2 (germline): LNHNV, YYDKDF (reference sequence). Trimming shortened V by 0 bases and J by 1 base, and 15 bases separated the two germline ends. The DNA of the CDR3 is TGTGCCACCAGCAGAGAAATTTATTTAGGAACCCAAGAGACCCAGTACTTC. Translating it yields CATSREIYLGTQETQYF.

In its sample, this clone was seen a few times. This rearrangement joins TRBV4-3 to TRBJ1-6; no definite D call. Germline V gene sequence: CDR1 LGHNA, CDR2 YSLEER. This CDR3 has 16 amino acids. Deletions cut 0 bases from V and 6 bases from J, with 12 bases between. CDR3 sequence (DNA): TGCGCCAGCAGCCAAGATACTCAACTACTTAATTCACCCCTCCACTTT. Its protein product is CASSQDTQLLNSPLHF.

This rearrangement joins TRBV11-2 to TRBJ1-1; no definite D call. The length of the CDR3 is 13 residues. V was cut by 6 bases and J by 3 bases, with 11 bases left in between. From germline, CDR1 is SGHAT and CDR2 FQNNGV. The CDR3 here is CASSPGGDTEAFF. The CDR3 DNA reads as TGTGCCAGCAGTCCAGGAGGTGACACTGAAGCTTTCTTT.